Below, 21 T cell receptor beta chains from the same sample are listed, as sequenced in a study of technical replicates of blood from several donors. Produced via immunoSEQ multiplex PCR; TCRdb's table is partial and in-frame only. The sample consists of about 61,000 clones, approximately 97% of them appearing once. The sequenced material came from T cells isolated from PBMCs. The receptors stem from a human donor in good health.

The chain is built from TRBV11-3 and TRBJ2-3; weak D call: TRBD2 (6 bases). This CDR3 region has 18 residues. Germline CDR1 SGHNT, CDR2 YENEEA. The V end lost 1 base, the J end lost 0 bases, and 17 bases lay between the germline ends. CDR3 coding DNA: TGTGCCAGCAGCTTAGGGCGCGGGGCAGACCCTAGCACAGATACGCAGTATTTT. This translates into CASSLGRGADPSTDTQYF.

V gene TRBV6-1 combines with J gene TRBJ1-1; 9 bases map to TRBD1. CDR1 is MNHNS, CDR2 SASEGT, per germline. V lost 6 bases to trimming and J lost 6 bases; unmatched junction nucleotides: 8. This CDR3 spans 14 amino acids. The chain's CDR3 is CASSSRTGAAEAFF. CDR3 coding DNA: TGTGCCAGCAGCTCTAGGACAGGGGCGGCTGAAGCTTTCTTT.

The chain employs TRBV6-5 and TRBJ1-2, with unresolved D. Germline V gene data show CDR1 as MNHEY and CDR2 as SVGAGI. The CDR3 loop spans 16 amino acids. The germline V and J ends were trimmed by 0 bases and 0 bases, with 11 bases remaining between them. CDR3 sequence reads: CASSYSIHLTNYGYTF. The CDR3 DNA reads TGTGCCAGCAGTTACTCGATACACCTCACTAACTATGGCTACACCTTC.

V usage is TRBV28 and J usage is TRBJ2-7; 8 bases agree with TRBD2. CDR1 and CDR2 from the germline V gene are MDHEN and SYDVKM. The junction had 9 bases not matched to a gene; V was cut back by 5 bases and J by 6 bases. CDR3 length: 14 residues. The CDR3 sequence: CASSRAREGREQYF. CDR3 in DNA: TGTGCCAGCAGTAGAGCCCGGGAGGGCCGCGAGCAGTACTTC.

The rearrangement joins TRBV29-1 to TRBJ2-7; D not resolved. Trimming removed 7 bases from V and 2 bases from J, with 12 bases in between. The CDR3 extends over 12 amino acids. Germline V gives CDR1 SQVTM, CDR2 ANQGSEA. The CDR3 DNA reads as TGCAGCGCCCTAGAGGCCACCTACGAGCAGTACTTC. It codes for CSALEATYEQYF.

The chain links TRBV7-8 to TRBJ1-1, with TRBD1 as a possible D gene (6 bases). V dropped 4 bases and J dropped 1 base, with 7 bases sitting between them. In germline, CDR1 is SGHVS, CDR2 FQNEAQ. This CDR3 has 13 residues. CDR3 loop: CASSSDRNTEAFF. DNA of the CDR3: TGTGCCAGCAGCTCGGACAGGAACACTGAAGCTTTCTTT.

The chain combines TRBV18 with TRBJ1-2, with 11 nucleotides matching TRBD1. The J segment lost 8 bases and the V segment lost 2 bases, leaving 7 bases of the junction unmatched. The length of the CDR3 is 15 residues. Germline assignment: CDR1 KGHSH and CDR2 LQKENI. The CDR3 bases are TGTGCCAGCTCACCATTAGGACAGGGGGCGCGGGGCTACACCTTC. It is translated as CASSPLGQGARGYTF.

The chain has TRBV25-1 and TRBJ2-1; TRBD2 aligns across 10 bases. With V trimmed by 2 bases and J by 10 bases, 5 bases remained unmatched. Germline CDR1 and CDR2: MGHDK and SYGVNS. The CDR3 sequence is 14 residues long. In DNA form, the CDR3 reads TGTGCCAGCAGTGAACTAGCGGGAGAACAGGAGCAGTTCTTC. Translating gives CASSELAGEQEQFF.

V and J are TRBV28 and TRBJ2-7; 9 bases match TRBD1. The CDR3 is 12 amino acids. Unmatched junction bases numbered 3, after V lost 10 bases and J lost 2 bases. Germline loops: CDR1 MDHEN, CDR2 SYDVKM. Here the CDR3 DNA reads TGTGCCACCCGGGACAGGGCCTACGAGCAGTACTTC. The encoded protein is CATRDRAYEQYF.

The V gene is TRBV6-1, the J gene TRBJ2-7, with TRBD1 matching over 7 bases. The CDR3 extends over 14 amino acids. With V trimmed by 1 base and J by 3 bases, 3 bases remained unmatched. Germline CDR1 reads MNHNS; CDR2 reads SASEGT. Written as DNA, the CDR3 is TGTGCCAGCAGTGAAGGTGCAGGGGGCTACGAGCAGTACTTC. Translation: CASSEGAGGYEQYF.

This sequence joins TRBV6-6 and TRBJ1-2; perhaps TRBD1 as D (5 bases). CDR3 size: 13 residues. Germline-derived CDR1 and CDR2 are MNHNY and SVGAGI (reference sequence). Trimming took off 6 bases at V and 6 bases at J, with 14 bases between the two ends. CDR3 region: CASRRLIRDGYTF. CDR3 bases: TGTGCCAGCAGACGACTTATCAGGGATGGCTACACCTTC.

The chain joins TRBV10-1 to TRBJ2-2; D possibly corresponds to TRBD1 (5 bases). CDR1 and CDR2 from the germline V gene are WNHNN and SYGVQD (reference sequence). Trimming pared 0 bases from V and 5 bases from J, leaving 10 bases between. The CDR3 runs 15 residues. The CDR3 DNA follows: TGCGCCAGCAGTGAGTCGAGCAGGGTTACCGGGGAGCTGTTTTTT. Translation: CASSESSRVTGELFF.

The CDR3 bases are TGTGCCAGCTCACCCCGGGCAGATACGCAGTATTTT. As protein: CASSPRADTQYF. V and J are TRBV18 and TRBJ2-3; no reliable D call. CDR1 and CDR2 (germline): KGHSH, LQKENI. CDR3 length equals 12 residues. Trimming pared 3 bases from V and 4 bases from J, leaving 5 bases between. Supplemented by reference TRBV18 and TRBJ2-3, the full variable domain reads NAGVMQNPRHLVRRRGQEARLRCSPMKGHSHVYWYRQLPEEGLKFMVYLQKENIIDESGMPKERFSAEFPKEGPSILRIQQVVRGDSAAYFCASSPRADTQYFGPGTRLTVL.

As for this clone: One end of the junction does not line up with germline, which may come from a read error. This chain links TRBV2 with TRBJ1-2; D gene ambiguous. CDR3 length equals 12 residues. Germline loops: CDR1 SNHLY, CDR2 FYNNEI. The CDR3 bases are TGTGCCAGCAGTGAAGGGAGCTGGCTGACCTACTTC. This sequence encodes CASSEGSWLTYF. The full variable domain, in which reference TRBV2 and TRBJ1-2 provide the parts outside the CDR3, is EPEVTQTPSHQVTQMGQEVILRCVPISNHLYFYWYRQILGQKVEFLVSFYNNEISEKSEIFDDQFSVERPDGSNFTLKIRSTKLEDSAMYFCASSEGSWLTYFGSGTRLTVV.

The chain combines TRBV2 with TRBJ2-3, with 8 bases aligning to TRBD2. Trimming cost V 5 bases and J 0 bases; bases outside gene matches: 7. The CDR3 has 16 amino acids. Germline values: CDR1 SNHLY, CDR2 FYNNEI. CDR3 amino acids: CASSWSSGESTDTQYF. CDR3 nucleotide sequence: TGTGCCAGCAGTTGGAGTAGCGGGGAGAGCACAGATACGCAGTATTTT. Full variable domain (remainder filled in from reference TRBV2 and TRBJ2-3): EPEVTQTPSHQVTQMGQEVILRCVPISNHLYFYWYRQILGQKVEFLVSFYNNEISEKSEIFDDQFSVERPDGSNFTLKIRSTKLEDSAMYFCASSWSSGESTDTQYFGPGTRLTVL.

The chain employs TRBV28 and TRBJ2-5; 8 bases are shared with TRBD1. V was pared by 4 bases and J by 2 bases, with 0 bases of the junction left unmatched. The CDR3 runs 13 residues. Germline V gene sequence: CDR1 MDHEN, CDR2 SYDVKM. CDR3 DNA sequence: TGTGCCAGCAGTTGGGACAGGCAAGAGACCCAGTACTTC. Its translation: CASSWDRQETQYF.

The chain links TRBV10-2 to TRBJ2-7, with TRBD1 matching 9 bases. Germline loops: CDR1 WSHSY, CDR2 SAAADI. V trimming: 6 bases; J trimming: 6 bases; junction bases outside the gene matches: 6. CDR3 size: 13 residues. The CDR3 DNA is TGCGCCAGCAGCCCTGGACAGGGGCTCGAGCAGTACTTC. This encodes CASSPGQGLEQYF.

The genes are TRBV2 and TRBJ2-7, with TRBD2 as a possible D gene (6 bases). Germline lookup yields CDR1 SNHLY and CDR2 FYNNEI. With 6 bases removed from V and 6 bases from J, the gap between germline ends came to 18 bases. This CDR3 has 14 residues. This chain's CDR3 is CASRSGSRVREQYF. The CDR3 nucleotides read TGTGCCAGCAGGAGCGGGTCCCGGGTTCGCGAGCAGTACTTC. Using reference TRBV2 and TRBJ2-7 for the parts outside the CDR3, the full variable domain is EPEVTQTPSHQVTQMGQEVILRCVPISNHLYFYWYRQILGQKVEFLVSFYNNEISEKSEIFDDQFSVERPDGSNFTLKIRSTKLEDSAMYFCASRSGSRVREQYFGPGTRLTVT.

The V gene is TRBV5-6, the J gene TRBJ1-2, with 8 bases aligning to TRBD1. Trimming took 9 bases from V and 3 from J; bases not matched to a gene: 10. This CDR3 spans 14 amino acids. The germline CDR1 and CDR2 sequences are SGHDT and YYEEEE. CDR3 sequence (DNA): TGTGCCACCAATTCAGGGGGCAATCACTATGGCTACACCTTC. This gives the protein CATNSGGNHYGYTF.

The rearrangement links TRBV7-9 to TRBJ1-1, with TRBD1 matching 7 bases. CDR3 size: 15 residues. J lost 7 bases, V lost 1 base, and 9 bases had no gene match. Looked up from germline, CDR1 is SEHNR and CDR2 is FQNEAQ (reference sequence). In nucleotides, the CDR3 is TGTGCCAGCAGCTTAGGTCCGGGACAGCCGGATGAAGCTTTCTTT. Translation gives CASSLGPGQPDEAFF.

This clone has only one observation. The V call is TRBV30, the J call TRBJ2-1, with 9 bases fitting TRBD2. J gave up 15 bases and V 1 base, and 10 bases lay outside the gene matches. This CDR3 has 13 residues. CDR1 is GTSNPN, CDR2 SVGIG, per germline (reference sequence). CDR3 coding DNA: TGTGCCTGGAGTGGAGGTAGCGGGGGCCGCACGTTCTTC. It specifies CAWSGGSGGRTFF. The whole variable domain, filled in from reference TRBV30 and TRBJ2-1, reads SQTIHQWPATLVQPVGSPLSLECTVEGTSNPNLYWYRQAAGRGLQLLFYSVGIGQISSEVPQNLSASRPQDRQFILSSKKLLLSDSGFYLCAWSGGSGGRTFFGPGTRLTVL.